The 25 T cell receptor beta chains listed next were all sequenced from one sample in a study of blood T cell repertoires in COVID-19. Measured with immunoSEQ multiplex PCR; TCRdb has only the in-frame clones, and not every one. The sample records under 300,000 clones, approximately 86% being singletons. Material: PBMCs or T cells enriched from blood (not recorded which). The origin of the receptors is a woman in her 30s who had recovered from COVID-19.

V and J are TRBV29-1 and TRBJ1-1, with D tentatively TRBD1 (6 bases). Germline V lookup: CDR1 SQVTM, CDR2 ANQGSEA. The CDR3 is made up of 10 amino acids. Trimming took 6 bases from V and 11 from J, leaving 13 bases between them. As DNA, the CDR3 is TGCAGCGTGGTGGGGGCCGAGGCTTTCTTT. The encoded protein is CSVVGAEAFF.

V usage is TRBV4-1 and J usage is TRBJ2-1; 11 nucleotides match TRBD2. With 2 bases clipped from V and 8 bases from J, the junction kept 11 bases outside the gene matches. Germline V CDR1 and CDR2: MGHRA, YSYEKL. The CDR3 has 17 amino acids. The chain's CDR3 is CASSQNQDSGRAHEQFF. CDR3 in DNA: TGCGCCAGCAGCCAAAATCAAGATAGCGGGAGGGCCCATGAGCAGTTCTTC.

The rearrangement links TRBV27 to TRBJ2-5; the D gene is possibly TRBD1 (5 bases). V dropped 5 bases and J dropped 5 bases, with 15 bases sitting between them. Germline loops: CDR1 MNHEY, CDR2 SMNVEV (reference sequence). CDR3 length: 14 residues. CDR3 amino acids: CASSAQGVWETQYF. CDR3 in DNA: TGTGCCAGCAGTGCGCAGGGTGTGTGGGAGACCCAGTACTTC.

The genes are TRBV3-1 (or the pseudogene TRBV3-2) and TRBJ1-6, with D maybe TRBD1 (5 bases). Germline values: CDR1 LGHDT, CDR2 YNNKEL (reference sequence). This CDR3 is built from 15 residues. Trimming pared 1 base from V and 7 bases from J, leaving 11 bases between. The CDR3 DNA follows: TGTGCCAGCAGCCAAGTAGCAGGGCAGAATTCACCCCTCCACTTT. Protein: CASSQVAGQNSPLHF.

The chain recombines TRBV9 with TRBJ1-1; a weak D match, TRBD1 (5 bases). The CDR3 runs 13 residues. Trimming left V 2 bases short and J 5 bases short, with 10 bases between. CDR1 is SGDLS, CDR2 YYNGEE, per germline. The CDR3 reads CASSVRPGTEAFF. The DNA of the CDR3 is TGTGCCAGCAGCGTTCGTCCAGGGACTGAAGCTTTCTTT.

This chain links TRBV2 with TRBJ2-4; D may be TRBD1 (6 bases). V dropped 6 bases and J dropped 7 bases, with 13 bases sitting between them. Germline V gives CDR1 SNHLY, CDR2 FYNNEI. This CDR3 contains 13 residues. DNA of the CDR3: TGTGCCAGCAGCCTGGACAGACAGAACATTCAGTACTTC. Translation gives CASSLDRQNIQYF.

This chain links TRBV7-3 with TRBJ2-3, with D possibly TRBD2 on 5 matching bases. CDR3 length equals 15 residues. With 2 bases removed from V and 0 bases from J, the gap between germline ends came to 9 bases. Germline V CDR1 and CDR2: SGHTA, FQGTGA. The CDR3 reads CASSLVGESTDTQYF. CDR3 bases: TGTGCCAGCAGCTTAGTCGGGGAGAGCACAGATACGCAGTATTTT.

Turning to this clone: Other DNA sequences from this sample encode an identical CDR3 as well. The chain has TRBV9 and TRBJ2-7; D remains unclear. The CDR3 totals 14 residues. CDR1 is SGDLS, CDR2 YYNGEE, per germline. V lost 0 bases to trimming and J lost 1 base, with 8 bases between them. The CDR3 DNA follows: TGTGCCAGCAGCGTAGGTGGAGTTTCCTACGAGCAGTACTTC. Its translation is CASSVGGVSYEQYF.

The chain is built from TRBV28 and TRBJ1-2, with 9 bases that match TRBD1. J lost 6 bases, V lost 8 bases, and 7 bases had no gene match. The CDR3 has 13 residues. The germline V gene encodes CDR1 MDHEN and CDR2 SYDVKM. The CDR3 loop is CASHRGRVNGYTF. Written as DNA, the CDR3 is TGTGCCAGCCACAGGGGGCGCGTGAATGGCTACACCTTC.

The chain joins TRBV10-3 to TRBJ1-4; D is possibly TRBD1 (6 bases). The CDR3 has 16 amino acids. Trimming shortened V by 3 bases and J by 8 bases, and 19 bases separated the two germline ends. From germline, CDR1 is ENHRY and CDR2 SYGVKD. The chain's CDR3 is CAISDPGQPIQEKLFF. In DNA form, the CDR3 reads TGTGCCATCAGTGACCCCGGACAGCCCATCCAGGAAAAACTGTTTTTT.

For the CDR3, the DNA is TGTGCCACCAGCGGAGCAGGTTCCTCCCCTAACTACGAGCAGTACTTC. Residues: CATSGAGSSPNYEQYF. The rearrangement joins TRBV15 to TRBJ2-7, with D uncertain. The V gene lost 5 bases and the J gene lost 3 bases, with 20 bases spanning the gap. This CDR3 is 16 amino acids long. Germline V CDR1 and CDR2: LNHNV, YYDKDF (reference sequence). Together with reference TRBV15 and TRBJ2-7, the CDR3 gives the full variable domain: DAMVIQNPRYQVTQFGKPVTLSCSQTLNHNVMYWYQQKSSQAPKLLFHYYDKDFNNEADTPDNFQSRRPNTSFCFLDIRSPGLGDTAMYLCATSGAGSSPNYEQYFGPGTRLTVT.

This clone has only a few counts. This chain joins TRBV7-2 and TRBJ1-4, with 8 nucleotides matching TRBD1. The V and J ends lost 1 base and 11 bases, in that order; junction bases with no gene match: 3. The CDR3 spans 13 residues. CDR1 and CDR2 from the germline V gene are SGHTA and FQGNSA. The CDR3 bases are TGTGCCAGCAGCTTAGAGGACAGGGTGAAACTGTTTTTT. Amino acids: CASSLEDRVKLFF. Full variable domain (outside the CDR3, taken from reference TRBV7-2 and TRBJ1-4): GAGVSQSPSNKVTEKGKDVELRCDPISGHTALYWYRQSLGQGLEFLIYFQGNSAPDKSGLPSDRFSAERTGGSVSTLTIQRTQQEDSAVYLCASSLEDRVKLFFGSGTQLSVL.

This chain uses TRBV7-8 with TRBJ2-1; 7 positions match TRBD2. Trimming at V came to 3 bases and at J to 9 bases, leaving 5 bases not matched to a gene. The CDR3 length is 13 residues. CDR1 SGHVS and CDR2 FQNEAQ come from the germline V gene. The CDR3, as DNA: TGTGCCAGCAGCTTCTCTAGCGGACTTGAGCAGTTCTTC. This translates into CASSFSSGLEQFF. The full variable domain, its missing parts supplied by reference TRBV7-8 and TRBJ2-1, is GAGVSQSPRYKVAKRGQDVALRCDPISGHVSLFWYQQALGQGPEFLTYFQNEAQLDKSGLPSDRFFAERPEGSVSTLKIQRTQQEDSAVYLCASSFSSGLEQFFGPGTRLTVL.

This rearrangement joins TRBV5-1 to TRBJ1-1; TRBD1 aligns across 8 bases. This CDR3 has 14 residues. CDR1 and CDR2 (germline): SGHRS, YFSETQ. After removal of 7 bases from V and 3 bases from J, the junction contained 8 bases not matched to a gene. The CDR3 DNA sequence: TGCGCCAGCGAGGGGGGGACAGGATACACTGAAGCTTTCTTT. Translating gives CASEGGTGYTEAFF. The variable domain in full, completed from reference TRBV5-1 and TRBJ1-1, reads KAGVTQTPRYLIKTRGQQVTLSCSPISGHRSVSWYQQTPGQGLQFLFEYFSETQRNKGNFPGRFSGRQFSNSRSEMNVSTLELGDSALYLCASEGGTGYTEAFFGQGTRLTVV.

This chain connects TRBV9 to TRBJ1-5; 11 bases agree with TRBD1. Germline values: CDR1 SGDLS, CDR2 YYNGEE. The CDR3 is made up of 14 amino acids. V shed 5 bases and J 6 bases; nucleotides not matched to a gene: 4. For the CDR3, the DNA is TGTGCCAGCAGTCCGGGACAGGGGGGTCAGCCCCAGCATTTT. It encodes CASSPGQGGQPQHF.

This chain links TRBV19 with TRBJ1-1; tentative D call: TRBD1 (6 bases). The CDR3 is 13 residues long. Germline CDR1 is LNHDA and CDR2 is SQIVND (reference sequence). Trimming took off 6 bases at V and 1 base at J, with 9 bases between the two ends. DNA of the CDR3: TGTGCCAGTAGGCTAGGGGGGAACACTGAAGCTTTCTTT. Encoded protein: CASRLGGNTEAFF.

V gene TRBV5-4 combines with J gene TRBJ2-3; D perhaps matches TRBD2 (5 bases). Trimming removed 3 bases at V and 5 bases at J, with 10 bases between. CDR3 length: 13 residues. CDR1 is SGHNT, CDR2 YYREEE, per germline (reference sequence). CDR3 region: CASSSPRGDTQYF. The CDR3 nucleotides are TGTGCCAGCAGCTCGCCTCGGGGAGATACGCAGTATTTT.

This clone was detected once. V is TRBV18 and J is TRBJ2-7; no clear D gene. The CDR3 covers 12 residues. Trimming removed 0 bases at V and 7 bases at J, with 7 bases between. Looked up from germline, CDR1 is KGHSH and CDR2 is LQKENI. For the CDR3, the DNA is TGTGCCAGCTCACCACCGATCGGGGAGCAGTACTTC. Residues: CASSPPIGEQYF.

The CDR3 is CASRDRYTEAFF. The CDR3 DNA reads as TGTGCCAGCAGGGACAGATACACTGAAGCTTTCTTT. The chain couples TRBV2 to TRBJ1-1; D is possibly TRBD1 (6 bases). Per the germline V gene, CDR1 is SNHLY and CDR2 is FYNNEI. This CDR3 has 12 residues. The V end was cut by 6 bases, the J end by 3 bases, with 8 bases between.

In this sample, this clone turned up once. The J gene is TRBJ2-1, the V gene TRBV27; maybe TRBD2 (6 bases). CDR3 length equals 17 residues. The germline CDR1 and CDR2 sequences are MNHEY and SMNVEV (reference sequence). V lost 5 bases to trimming and J lost 5 bases, with 22 bases between them. The CDR3 region is CASSPYSWREVNNEQFF. DNA of the CDR3: TGTGCCAGCAGTCCGTATTCATGGAGGGAAGTCAACAATGAGCAGTTCTTC.

This chain joins TRBV11-2 and TRBJ1-2, with D possibly matching TRBD1 (6 bases). V was cut by 4 bases and J by 3 bases, with 15 bases left in between. This CDR3 contains 15 residues. Germline loops: CDR1 SGHAT, CDR2 FQNNGV. The CDR3 DNA is TGTGCCAGCAGCTCTCCAGGGGTAGAGGACTATGGCTACACCTTC. Encoded protein: CASSSPGVEDYGYTF.

The chain is built from TRBV30 and TRBJ2-5; D is ambiguous. The CDR3 consists of 11 residues. Germline V lookup: CDR1 GTSNPN, CDR2 SVGIG (reference sequence). V shed 3 bases and J shed 5 bases, with 7 bases lying between them. The CDR3 sequence: CAWRLGETQYF. The CDR3 nucleotides are TGTGCCTGGAGGCTTGGCGAGACCCAGTACTTC.

This rearrangement joins TRBV7-3 to TRBJ1-2; a possible D gene is TRBD1 (5 bases). V was shortened by 2 bases and J by 8 bases, with 12 bases between the two germline ends. The CDR3 is 13 residues long. Germline lookup yields CDR1 SGHTA and CDR2 FQGTGA. The CDR3 DNA is TGTGCCAGCAGCTTACAGGGAGGCGAGGGCTACACCTTC. Its protein product is CASSLQGGEGYTF.

The rearrangement links TRBV15 to TRBJ2-1, with D possibly matching TRBD1 (5 bases). CDR3 size: 13 residues. The V gene lost 0 bases and the J gene lost 7 bases, with 7 bases spanning the gap. Germline CDR1 is LNHNV and CDR2 is YYDKDF (reference sequence). The CDR3 region is CATSRDAGNEQFF. The CDR3 DNA reads TGTGCCACCAGCAGAGATGCAGGGAATGAGCAGTTCTTC.

The chain is built from TRBV9 and TRBJ1-5; perhaps TRBD1 as D (6 bases). This CDR3 has 15 residues. V gave up 4 bases and J gave up 5 bases, with 16 bases separating them. Germline V gives CDR1 SGDLS, CDR2 YYNGEE. CDR3 amino acids: CASSPRWGQDQPQHF. CDR3 sequence (DNA): TGTGCCAGCAGCCCCCGCTGGGGGCAGGATCAGCCCCAGCATTTT. The complete variable domain, with remaining parts taken from reference TRBV9 and TRBJ1-5, reads DSGVTQTPKHLITATGQRVTLRCSPRSGDLSVYWYQQSLDQGLQFLIQYYNGEERAKGNILERFSAQQFPDLHSELNLSSLELGDSALYFCASSPRWGQDQPQHFGDGTRLSIL.